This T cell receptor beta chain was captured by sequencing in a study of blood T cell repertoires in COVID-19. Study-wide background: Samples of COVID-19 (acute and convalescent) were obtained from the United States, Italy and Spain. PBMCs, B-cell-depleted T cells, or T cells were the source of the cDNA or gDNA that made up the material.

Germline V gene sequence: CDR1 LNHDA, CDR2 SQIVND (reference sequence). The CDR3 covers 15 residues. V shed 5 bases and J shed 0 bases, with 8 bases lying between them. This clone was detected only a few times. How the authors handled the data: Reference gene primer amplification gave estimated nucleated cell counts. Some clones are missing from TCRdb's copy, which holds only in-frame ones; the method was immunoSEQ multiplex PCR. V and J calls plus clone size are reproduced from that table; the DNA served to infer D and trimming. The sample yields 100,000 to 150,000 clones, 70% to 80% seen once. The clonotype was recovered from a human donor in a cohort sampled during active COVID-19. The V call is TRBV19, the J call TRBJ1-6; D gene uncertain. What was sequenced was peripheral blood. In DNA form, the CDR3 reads TGTGCCAGTAGTGGGCCGAGCTCCTATAATTCACCCCTCCACTTT. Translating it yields CASSGPSSYNSPLHF.